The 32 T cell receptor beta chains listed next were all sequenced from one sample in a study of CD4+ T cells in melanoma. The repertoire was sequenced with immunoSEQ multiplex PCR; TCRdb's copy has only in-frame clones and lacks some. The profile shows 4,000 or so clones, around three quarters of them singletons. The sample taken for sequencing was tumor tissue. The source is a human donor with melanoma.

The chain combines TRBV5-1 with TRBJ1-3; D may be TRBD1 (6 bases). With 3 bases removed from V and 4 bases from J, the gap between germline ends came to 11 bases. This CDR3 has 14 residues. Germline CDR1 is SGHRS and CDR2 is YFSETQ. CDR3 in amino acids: CASSSRTAGNTIYF. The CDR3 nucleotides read TGCGCCAGCAGCTCTCGGACAGCGGGAAACACCATATATTTT.

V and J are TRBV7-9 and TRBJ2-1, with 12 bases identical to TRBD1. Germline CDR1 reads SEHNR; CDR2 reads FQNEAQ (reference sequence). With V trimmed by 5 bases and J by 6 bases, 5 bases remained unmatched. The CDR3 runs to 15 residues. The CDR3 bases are TGTGCCAGCAGCCGGGGACAGGGGGCGCGCAATGAGCAGTTCTTC. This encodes CASSRGQGARNEQFF.

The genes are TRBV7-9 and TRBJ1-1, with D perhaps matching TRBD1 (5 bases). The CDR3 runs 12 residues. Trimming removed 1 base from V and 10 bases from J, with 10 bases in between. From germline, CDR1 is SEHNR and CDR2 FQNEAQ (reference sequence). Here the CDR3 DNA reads TGTGCCAGCAGCTTAGATGGCAGGGCAGCTTTCTTT. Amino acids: CASSLDGRAAFF.

CDR3 protein: CASRRTRGAFYEQYF. CDR3 sequence (DNA): TGTGCCAGCAGACGTACACGGGGGGCCTTCTACGAGCAGTACTTC. The chain combines TRBV6-6 with TRBJ2-7; maybe TRBD2 (7 bases). The CDR3 sequence is 15 residues long. The V end was cut by 6 bases, the J end by 3 bases, with 18 bases between. The germline V gene encodes CDR1 MNHNY and CDR2 SVGAGI (reference sequence).

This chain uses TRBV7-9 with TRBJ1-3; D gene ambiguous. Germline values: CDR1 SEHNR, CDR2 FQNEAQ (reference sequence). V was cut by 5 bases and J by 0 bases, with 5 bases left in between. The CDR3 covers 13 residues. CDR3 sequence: CASSHNSGNTIYF. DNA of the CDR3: TGTGCCAGCAGCCATAACTCTGGAAACACCATATATTTT.

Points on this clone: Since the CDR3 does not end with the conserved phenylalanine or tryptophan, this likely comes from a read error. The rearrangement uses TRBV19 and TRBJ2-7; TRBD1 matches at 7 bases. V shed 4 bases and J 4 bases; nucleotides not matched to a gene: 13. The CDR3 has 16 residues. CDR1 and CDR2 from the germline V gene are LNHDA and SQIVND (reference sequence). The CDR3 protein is CASSTNRGPRRYEQYL. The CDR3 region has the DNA TGTGCCAGTAGTACCAACAGGGGACCCCGCCGGTACGAGCAGTACCTC.

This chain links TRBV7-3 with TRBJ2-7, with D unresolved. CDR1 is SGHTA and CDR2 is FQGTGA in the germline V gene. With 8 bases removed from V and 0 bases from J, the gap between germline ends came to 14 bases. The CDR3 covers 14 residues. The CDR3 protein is CASSLGPTSYEQYF. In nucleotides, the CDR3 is TGTGCCAGCTCCCTAGGCCCAACCTCCTACGAGCAGTACTTC.

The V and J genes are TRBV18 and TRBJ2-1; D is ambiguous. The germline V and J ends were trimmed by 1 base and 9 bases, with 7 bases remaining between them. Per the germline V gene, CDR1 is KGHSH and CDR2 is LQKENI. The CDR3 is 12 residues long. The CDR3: CASSPRGGEQFF. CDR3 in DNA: TGTGCCAGCTCACCACGGGGTGGTGAGCAGTTCTTC.

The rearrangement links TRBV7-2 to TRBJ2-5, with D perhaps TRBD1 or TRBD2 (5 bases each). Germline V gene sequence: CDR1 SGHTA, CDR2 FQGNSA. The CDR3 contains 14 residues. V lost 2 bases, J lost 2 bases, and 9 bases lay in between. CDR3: CASSLTGGQETQYF. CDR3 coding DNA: TGTGCCAGCAGCTTAACAGGAGGACAAGAGACCCAGTACTTC.

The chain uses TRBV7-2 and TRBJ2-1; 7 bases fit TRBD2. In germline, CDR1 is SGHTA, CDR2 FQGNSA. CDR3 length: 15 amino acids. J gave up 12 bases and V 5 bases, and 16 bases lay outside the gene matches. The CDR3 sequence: CASSPRTSAPRVQFF. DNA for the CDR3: TGTGCCAGCAGCCCCCGGACTAGTGCCCCTCGGGTGCAGTTCTTC.

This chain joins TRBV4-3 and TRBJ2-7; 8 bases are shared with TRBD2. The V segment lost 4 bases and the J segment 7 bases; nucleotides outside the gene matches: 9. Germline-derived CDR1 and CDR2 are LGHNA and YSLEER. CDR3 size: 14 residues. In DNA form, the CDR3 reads TGCGCCAGCAGCCTGGTGGGCGGGGGGAAGGAGCAGTACTTC. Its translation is CASSLVGGGKEQYF.

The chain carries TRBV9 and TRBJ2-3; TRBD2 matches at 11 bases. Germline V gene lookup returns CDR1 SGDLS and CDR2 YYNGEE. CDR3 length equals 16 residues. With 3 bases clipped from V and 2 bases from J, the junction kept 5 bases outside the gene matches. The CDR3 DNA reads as TGTGCCAGCAGCGGTGGGACTAGCGGCCTCACAGATACGCAGTATTTT. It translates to CASSGGTSGLTDTQYF.

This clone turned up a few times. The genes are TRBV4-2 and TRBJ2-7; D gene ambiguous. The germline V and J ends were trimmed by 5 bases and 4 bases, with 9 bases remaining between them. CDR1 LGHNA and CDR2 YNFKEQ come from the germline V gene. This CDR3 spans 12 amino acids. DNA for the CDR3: TGTGCCAGCAGCTTAGCTGGGTACGAGCAGTACTTC. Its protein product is CASSLAGYEQYF.

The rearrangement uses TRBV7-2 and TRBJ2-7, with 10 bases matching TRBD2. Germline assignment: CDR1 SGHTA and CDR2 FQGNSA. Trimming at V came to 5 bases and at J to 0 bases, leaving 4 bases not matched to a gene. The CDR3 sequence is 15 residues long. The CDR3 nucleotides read TGTGCCAGCAGCCGGACTAGCGGAGCCTCCTACGAGCAGTACTTC. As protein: CASSRTSGASYEQYF.

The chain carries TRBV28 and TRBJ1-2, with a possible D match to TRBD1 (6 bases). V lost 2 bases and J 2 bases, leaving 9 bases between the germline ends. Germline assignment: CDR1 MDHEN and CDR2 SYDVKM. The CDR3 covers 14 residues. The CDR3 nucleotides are TGTGCCAGCAGTTTAGCAGGGGAAAACTATGGCTACACCTTC. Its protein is CASSLAGENYGYTF.

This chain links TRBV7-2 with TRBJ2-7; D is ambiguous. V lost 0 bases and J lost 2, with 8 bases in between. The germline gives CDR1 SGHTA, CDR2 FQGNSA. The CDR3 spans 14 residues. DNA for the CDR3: TGTGCCAGCAGCTTAGCTGGTACCCCCTACGAGCAGTACTTC. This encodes CASSLAGTPYEQYF.

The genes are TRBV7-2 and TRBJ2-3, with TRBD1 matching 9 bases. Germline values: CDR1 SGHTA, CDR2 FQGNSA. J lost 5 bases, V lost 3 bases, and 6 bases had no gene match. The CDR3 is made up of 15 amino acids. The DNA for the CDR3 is TGTGCCAGCAGCTTCTCGGGACAGGGTCAAGATACGCAGTATTTT. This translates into CASSFSGQGQDTQYF.

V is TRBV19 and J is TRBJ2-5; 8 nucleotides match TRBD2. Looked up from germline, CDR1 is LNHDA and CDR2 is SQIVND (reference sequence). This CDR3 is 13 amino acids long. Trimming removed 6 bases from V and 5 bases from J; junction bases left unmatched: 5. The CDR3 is CASSLSGGETQYF. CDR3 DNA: TGTGCCAGTAGCCTCTCGGGGGGGGAGACCCAGTACTTC. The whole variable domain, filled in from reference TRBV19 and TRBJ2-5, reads DGGITQSPKYLFRKEGQNVTLSCEQNLNHDAMYWYRQDPGQGLRLIYYSQIVNDFQKGDIAEGYSVSREKKESFPLTVTSAQKNPTAFYLCASSLSGGETQYFGPGTRLLVL.

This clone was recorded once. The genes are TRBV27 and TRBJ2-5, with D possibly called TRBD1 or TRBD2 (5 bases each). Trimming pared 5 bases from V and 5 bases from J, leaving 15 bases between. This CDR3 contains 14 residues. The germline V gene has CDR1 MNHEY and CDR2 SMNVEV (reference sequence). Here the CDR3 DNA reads TGTGCCAGCAGTGTAAGAGGGGTTAGGGAGACCCAGTACTTC. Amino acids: CASSVRGVRETQYF.

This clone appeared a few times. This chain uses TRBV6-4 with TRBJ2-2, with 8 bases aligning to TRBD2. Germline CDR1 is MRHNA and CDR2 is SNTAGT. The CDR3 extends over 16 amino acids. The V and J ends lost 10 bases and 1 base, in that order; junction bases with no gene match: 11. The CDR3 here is CAITFVAGLNTGELFF. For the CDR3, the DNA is TGTGCCATCACTTTCGTAGCGGGGTTGAACACCGGGGAGCTGTTTTTT.

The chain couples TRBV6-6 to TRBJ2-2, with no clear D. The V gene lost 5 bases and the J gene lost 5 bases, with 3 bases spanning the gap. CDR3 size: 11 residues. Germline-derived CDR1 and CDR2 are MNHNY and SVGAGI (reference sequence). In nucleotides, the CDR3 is TGTGCCAGCAGTAAGACCGGGGAGCTGTTTTTT. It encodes CASSKTGELFF.

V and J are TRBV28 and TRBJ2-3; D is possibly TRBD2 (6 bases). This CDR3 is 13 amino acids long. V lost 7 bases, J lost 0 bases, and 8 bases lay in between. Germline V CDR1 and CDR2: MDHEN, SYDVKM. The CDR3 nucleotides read TGTGCCAGCATTGGGACTAGCACAGATACGCAGTATTTT. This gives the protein CASIGTSTDTQYF.

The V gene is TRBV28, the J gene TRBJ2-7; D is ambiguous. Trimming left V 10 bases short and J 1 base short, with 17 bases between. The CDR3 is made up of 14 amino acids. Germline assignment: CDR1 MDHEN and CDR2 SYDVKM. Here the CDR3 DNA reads TGTGCCACCAGCCAAGGGCGGCAGTCCTACGAGCAGTACTTC. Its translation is CATSQGRQSYEQYF.

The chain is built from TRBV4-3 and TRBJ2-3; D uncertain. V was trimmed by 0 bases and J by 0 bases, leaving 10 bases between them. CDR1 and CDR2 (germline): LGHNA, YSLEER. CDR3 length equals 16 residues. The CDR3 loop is CASSQDPDPSTDTQYF. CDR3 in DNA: TGCGCCAGCAGCCAAGATCCCGATCCTAGCACAGATACGCAGTATTTT.

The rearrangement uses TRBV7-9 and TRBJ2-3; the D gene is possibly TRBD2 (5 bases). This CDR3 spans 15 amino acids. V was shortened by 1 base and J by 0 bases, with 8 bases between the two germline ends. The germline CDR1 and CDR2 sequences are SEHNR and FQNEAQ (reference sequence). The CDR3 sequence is CASSLGGPSTDTQYF. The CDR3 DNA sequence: TGTGCCAGCAGCTTAGGAGGGCCCAGCACAGATACGCAGTATTTT. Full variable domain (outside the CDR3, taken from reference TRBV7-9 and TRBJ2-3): DTGVSQNPRHKITKRGQNVTFRCDPISEHNRLYWYRQTLGQGPEFLTYFQNEAQLEKSRLLSDRFSAERPKGSFSTLEIQRTEQGDSAMYLCASSLGGPSTDTQYFGPGTRLTVL.

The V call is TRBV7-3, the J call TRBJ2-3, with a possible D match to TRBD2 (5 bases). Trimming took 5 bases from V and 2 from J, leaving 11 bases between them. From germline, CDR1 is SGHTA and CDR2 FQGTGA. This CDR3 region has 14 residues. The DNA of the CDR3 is TGTGCCAGCAGCACCGGGGTAACCACAGATACGCAGTATTTT. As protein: CASSTGVTTDTQYF.

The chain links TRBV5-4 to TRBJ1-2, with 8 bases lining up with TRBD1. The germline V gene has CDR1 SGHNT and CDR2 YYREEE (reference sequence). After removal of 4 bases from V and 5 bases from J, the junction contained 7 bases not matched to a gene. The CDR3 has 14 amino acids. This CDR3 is CASSPNTGGYGYTF. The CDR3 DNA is TGTGCCAGCAGCCCTAATACAGGGGGATATGGCTACACCTTC.

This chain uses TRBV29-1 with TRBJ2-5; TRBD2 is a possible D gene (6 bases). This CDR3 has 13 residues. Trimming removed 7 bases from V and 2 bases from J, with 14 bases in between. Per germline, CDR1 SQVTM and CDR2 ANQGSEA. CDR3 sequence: CSAPGGFQETQYF. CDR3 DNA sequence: TGCAGCGCTCCCGGGGGATTTCAAGAGACCCAGTACTTC. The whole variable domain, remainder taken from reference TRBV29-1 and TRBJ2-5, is SAVISQKPSRDICQRGTSLTIQCQVDSQVTMMFWYRQQPGQSLTLIATANQGSEATYESGFVIDKFPISRPNLTFSTLTVSNMSPEDSSIYLCSAPGGFQETQYFGPGTRLLVL.

CDR3: CATRDGGASRDEQFF. CDR3 nucleotide sequence: TGTGCCACCAGAGACGGTGGGGCTAGTAGGGATGAGCAGTTCTTC. V and J are TRBV15 and TRBJ2-1; the D gene is possibly TRBD1 (5 bases). Between the trimmed V and J ends, which lost 6 bases and 8 bases, there was a span of 20 bases. The CDR3 covers 15 residues. Germline V lookup: CDR1 LNHNV, CDR2 YYDKDF (reference sequence).

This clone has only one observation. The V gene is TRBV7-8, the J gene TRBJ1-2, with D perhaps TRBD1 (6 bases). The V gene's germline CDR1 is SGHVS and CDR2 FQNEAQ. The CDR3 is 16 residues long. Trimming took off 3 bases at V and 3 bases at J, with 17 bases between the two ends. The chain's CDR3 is CASSLEGDVSYYGYTF. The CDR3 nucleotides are TGTGCCAGCAGCTTGGAGGGGGATGTTAGTTACTATGGCTACACCTTC.

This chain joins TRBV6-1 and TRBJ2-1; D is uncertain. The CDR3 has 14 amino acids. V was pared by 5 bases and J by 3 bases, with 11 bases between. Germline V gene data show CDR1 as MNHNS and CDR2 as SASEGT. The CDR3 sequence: CASSPRSVYNEQFF. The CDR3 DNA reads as TGTGCCAGCAGTCCCCGTTCAGTCTACAATGAGCAGTTCTTC.

CDR3 nucleotides: TGCGCCAGCAGCCGCGGTGTCGGGAGCGGGGGCACAGATACGCAGTATTTT. This translates into CASSRGVGSGGTDTQYF. The chain recombines TRBV5-1 with TRBJ2-3; 7 bases line up with TRBD2. There are 17 residues in the CDR3. The germline V gene has CDR1 SGHRS and CDR2 YFSETQ. V trimming: 4 bases; J trimming: 1 base; junction bases outside the gene matches: 12. Drawing the rest from reference TRBV5-1 and TRBJ2-3, the complete variable domain is KAGVTQTPRYLIKTRGQQVTLSCSPISGHRSVSWYQQTPGQGLQFLFEYFSETQRNKGNFPGRFSGRQFSNSRSEMNVSTLELGDSALYLCASSRGVGSGGTDTQYFGPGTRLTVL.